This TCR beta chain was observed in a study of Graves' ophthalmopathy and Graves' hyperthyroidism. Amplification of the TCR beta CDR3 regions used RNA transcripts (as template). The first-round RT-PCR employed HTBI primers together with the Qiagen OneStep RT-PCR kit. A multiplex PCR was then performed as the second round. TCRdb redid the calling of the multiplex PCR reads with MiXCR, one entry per CDR3 protein. The sample lists about 390,000 distinct CDR3 sequences; over 15% were seen once. Findings of the study overall: Prediction of ophthalmopathy progression reached 70.59% sensitivity and roughly 72% specificity.

V was cut by 6 bases and J by 9 bases, with 12 bases left in between. CDR3 length equals 12 residues. This clonotype was seen repeatedly, ten times or more. As yet, its antigen is unknown. This chain joins TRBV12-3 or TRBV12-4 and TRBJ1-5, with a tentative D call TRBD1 (6 bases). The sequence came from a woman in her late teens or twenties with stable Graves' hyperthyroidism. Sequenced material: peripheral blood. The CDR3 DNA follows: TGTGCCAGCAGCGAGGGGGTTCGGCCCCAGCATTTT. Translation: CASSEGVRPQHF.